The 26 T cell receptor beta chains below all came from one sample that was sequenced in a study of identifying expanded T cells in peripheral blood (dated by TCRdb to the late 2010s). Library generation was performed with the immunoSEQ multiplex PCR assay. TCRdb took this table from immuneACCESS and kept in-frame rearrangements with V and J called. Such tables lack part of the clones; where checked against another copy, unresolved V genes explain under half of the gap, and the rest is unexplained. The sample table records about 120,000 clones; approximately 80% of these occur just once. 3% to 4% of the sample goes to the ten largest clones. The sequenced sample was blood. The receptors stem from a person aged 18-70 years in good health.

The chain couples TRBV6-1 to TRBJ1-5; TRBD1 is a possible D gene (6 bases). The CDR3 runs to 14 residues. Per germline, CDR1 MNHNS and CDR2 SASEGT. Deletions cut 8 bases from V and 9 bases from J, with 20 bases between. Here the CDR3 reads CASGRGGPDRPQHF. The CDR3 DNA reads TGTGCCAGCGGTAGGGGGGGCCCTGATAGGCCCCAGCATTTT.

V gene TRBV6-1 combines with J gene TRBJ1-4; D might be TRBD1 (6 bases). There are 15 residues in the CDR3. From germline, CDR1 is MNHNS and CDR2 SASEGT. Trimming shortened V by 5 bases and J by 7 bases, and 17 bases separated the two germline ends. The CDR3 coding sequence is TGTGCCAGCAGTCAGGGGATAGGGGCGGGTGAAAAACTGTTTTTT. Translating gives CASSQGIGAGEKLFF.

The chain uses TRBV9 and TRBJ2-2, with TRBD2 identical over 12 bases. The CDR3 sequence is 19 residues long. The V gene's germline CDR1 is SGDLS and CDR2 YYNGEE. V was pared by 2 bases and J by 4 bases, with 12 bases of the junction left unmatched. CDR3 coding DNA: TGTGCCAGCAGCGTCGCACCTAGCGGGGGGGCAATGAGCACCGGGGAGCTGTTTTTT. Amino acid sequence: CASSVAPSGGAMSTGELFF.

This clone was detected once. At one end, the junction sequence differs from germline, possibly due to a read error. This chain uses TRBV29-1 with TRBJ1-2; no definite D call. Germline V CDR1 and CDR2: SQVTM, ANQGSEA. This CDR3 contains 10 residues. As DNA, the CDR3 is TGCAGCGTTAAAGACTATGGCTACACCTTC. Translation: CSVKDYGYTF.

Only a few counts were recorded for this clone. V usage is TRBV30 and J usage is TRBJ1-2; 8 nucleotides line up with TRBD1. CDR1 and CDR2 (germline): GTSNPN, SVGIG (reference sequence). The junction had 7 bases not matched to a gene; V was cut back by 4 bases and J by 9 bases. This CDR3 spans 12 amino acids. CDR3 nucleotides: TGTGCCTGGAATACAGGGGGTAGAAGCTACACCTTC. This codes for CAWNTGGRSYTF.

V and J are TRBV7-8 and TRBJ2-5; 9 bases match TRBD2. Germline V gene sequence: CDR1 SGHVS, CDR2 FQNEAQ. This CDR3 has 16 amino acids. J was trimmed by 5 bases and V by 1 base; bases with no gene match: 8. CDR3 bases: TGTGCCAGCAGCTTAGGAAGGCGGGGGGGCTTGGAGACCCAGTACTTC. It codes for CASSLGRRGGLETQYF.

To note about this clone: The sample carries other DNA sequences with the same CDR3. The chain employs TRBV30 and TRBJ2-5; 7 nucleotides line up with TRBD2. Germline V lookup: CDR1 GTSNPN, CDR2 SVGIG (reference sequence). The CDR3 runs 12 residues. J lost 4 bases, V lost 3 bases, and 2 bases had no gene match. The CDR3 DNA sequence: TGTGCCTGGAGGGGCGGGGGAGAGACCCAGTACTTC. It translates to CAWRGGGETQYF. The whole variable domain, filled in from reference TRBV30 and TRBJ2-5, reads SQTIHQWPATLVQPVGSPLSLECTVEGTSNPNLYWYRQAAGRGLQLLFYSVGIGQISSEVPQNLSASRPQDRQFILSSKKLLLSDSGFYLCAWRGGGETQYFGPGTRLLVL.

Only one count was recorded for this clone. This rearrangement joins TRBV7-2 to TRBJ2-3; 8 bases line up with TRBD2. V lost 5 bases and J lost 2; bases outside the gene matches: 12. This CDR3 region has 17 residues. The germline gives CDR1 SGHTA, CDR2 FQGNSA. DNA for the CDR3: TGTGCCAGCAGCGTTATTCTGACTAGCGCATACACAGATACGCAGTATTTT. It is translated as CASSVILTSAYTDTQYF. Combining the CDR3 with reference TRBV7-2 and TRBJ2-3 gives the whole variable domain GAGVSQSPSNKVTEKGKDVELRCDPISGHTALYWYRQSLGQGLEFLIYFQGNSAPDKSGLPSDRFSAERTGGSVSTLTIQRTQQEDSAVYLCASSVILTSAYTDTQYFGPGTRLTVL.

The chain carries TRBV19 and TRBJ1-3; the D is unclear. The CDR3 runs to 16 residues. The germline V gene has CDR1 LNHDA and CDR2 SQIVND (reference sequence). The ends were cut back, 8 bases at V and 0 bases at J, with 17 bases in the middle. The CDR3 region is CASFAGRRSSGNTIYF. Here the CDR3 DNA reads TGTGCCAGTTTCGCCGGAAGAAGGAGCTCTGGAAACACCATATATTTT.

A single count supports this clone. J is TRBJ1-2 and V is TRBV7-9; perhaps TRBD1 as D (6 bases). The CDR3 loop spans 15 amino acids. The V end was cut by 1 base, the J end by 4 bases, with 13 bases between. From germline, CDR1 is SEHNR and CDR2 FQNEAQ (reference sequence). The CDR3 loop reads CASSLGTANGYGYTF. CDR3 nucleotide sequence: TGTGCCAGCAGCTTAGGGACAGCCAACGGCTATGGCTACACCTTC.

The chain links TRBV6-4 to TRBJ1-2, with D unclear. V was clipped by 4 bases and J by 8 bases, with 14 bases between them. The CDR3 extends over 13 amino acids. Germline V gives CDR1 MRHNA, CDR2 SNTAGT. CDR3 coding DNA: TGTGCCAGCAGTGCAGGTGTCGGGTTAGGCTACACCTTC. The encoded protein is CASSAGVGLGYTF.

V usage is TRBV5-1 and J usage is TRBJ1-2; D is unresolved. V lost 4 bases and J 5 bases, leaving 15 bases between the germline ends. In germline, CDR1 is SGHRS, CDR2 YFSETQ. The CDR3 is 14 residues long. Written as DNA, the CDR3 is TGCGCCAGCAGCCTTCCGCCTGGCGGATATGGCTACACCTTC. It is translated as CASSLPPGGYGYTF.

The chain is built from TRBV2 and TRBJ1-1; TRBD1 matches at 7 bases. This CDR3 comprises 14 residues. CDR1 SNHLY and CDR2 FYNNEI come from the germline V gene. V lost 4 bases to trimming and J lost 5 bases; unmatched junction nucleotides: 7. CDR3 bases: TGTGCCAGCAGTGCAACACAGGGGCGGACTGAAGCTTTCTTT. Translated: CASSATQGRTEAFF.

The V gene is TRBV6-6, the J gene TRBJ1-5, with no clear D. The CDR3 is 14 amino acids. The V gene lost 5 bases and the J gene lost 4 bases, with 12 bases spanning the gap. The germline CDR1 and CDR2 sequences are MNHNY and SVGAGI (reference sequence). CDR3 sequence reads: CASSRLQSNQPQHF. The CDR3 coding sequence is TGTGCCAGCAGTAGACTCCAGAGTAATCAGCCCCAGCATTTT.

The CDR3 spells CASSLGPFGGDEQFF. Written as DNA, the CDR3 is TGTGCCAGCAGCTTGGGTCCGTTCGGGGGGGATGAGCAGTTCTTC. The chain employs TRBV5-4 and TRBJ2-1, with 8 bases identical to TRBD2. Trimming cost V 0 bases and J 8 bases; bases outside gene matches: 7. The CDR3 runs to 15 residues. Germline loops: CDR1 SGHNT, CDR2 YYREEE (reference sequence).

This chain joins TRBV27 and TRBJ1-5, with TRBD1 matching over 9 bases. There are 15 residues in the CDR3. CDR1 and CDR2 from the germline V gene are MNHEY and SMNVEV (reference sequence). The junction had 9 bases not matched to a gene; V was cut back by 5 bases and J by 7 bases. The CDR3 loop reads CASSPRQGGKQPQHF. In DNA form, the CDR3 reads TGTGCCAGCAGTCCAAGACAGGGGGGGAAACAGCCCCAGCATTTT.

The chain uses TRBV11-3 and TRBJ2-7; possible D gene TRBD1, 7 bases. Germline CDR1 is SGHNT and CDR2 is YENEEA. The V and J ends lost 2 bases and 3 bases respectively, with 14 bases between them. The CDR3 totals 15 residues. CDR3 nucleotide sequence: TGTGCCAGCAGCTTATTTGACAGGGAGGACTACGAGCAGTACTTC. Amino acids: CASSLFDREDYEQYF.

CDR3 sequence: CASSGSQGAMNEQFF. CDR3 nucleotide sequence: TGTGCCAGCAGTGGATCGCAGGGGGCTATGAATGAGCAGTTCTTC. The gene calls are TRBV2 and TRBJ2-1, with 8 bases fitting TRBD1. The germline V gene encodes CDR1 SNHLY and CDR2 FYNNEI. V lost 4 bases and J lost 7; bases outside the gene matches: 9. There are 15 residues in the CDR3. The entire variable domain, with the rest obtained from reference TRBV2 and TRBJ2-1, is as follows: EPEVTQTPSHQVTQMGQEVILRCVPISNHLYFYWYRQILGQKVEFLVSFYNNEISEKSEIFDDQFSVERPDGSNFTLKIRSTKLEDSAMYFCASSGSQGAMNEQFFGPGTRLTVL.

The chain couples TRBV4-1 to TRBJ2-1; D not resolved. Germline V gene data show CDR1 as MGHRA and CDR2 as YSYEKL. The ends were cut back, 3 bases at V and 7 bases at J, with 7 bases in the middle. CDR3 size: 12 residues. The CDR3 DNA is TGCGCCAGCAGCCACTTAGTGAATGAGCAGTTCTTC. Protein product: CASSHLVNEQFF.

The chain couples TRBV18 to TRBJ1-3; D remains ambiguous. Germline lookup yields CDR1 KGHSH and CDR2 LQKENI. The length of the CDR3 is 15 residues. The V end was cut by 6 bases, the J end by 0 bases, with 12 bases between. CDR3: CASSAGLSSGNTIYF. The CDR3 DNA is TGTGCCAGCTCGGCCGGGCTGAGCTCTGGAAACACCATATATTTT. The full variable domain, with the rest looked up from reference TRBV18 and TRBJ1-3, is NAGVMQNPRHLVRRRGQEARLRCSPMKGHSHVYWYRQLPEEGLKFMVYLQKENIIDESGMPKERFSAEFPKEGPSILRIQQVVRGDSAAYFCASSAGLSSGNTIYFGEGSWLTVV.

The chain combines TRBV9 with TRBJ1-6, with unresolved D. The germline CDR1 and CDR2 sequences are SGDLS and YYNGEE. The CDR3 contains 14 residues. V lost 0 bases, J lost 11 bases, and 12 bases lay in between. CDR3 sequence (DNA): TGTGCCAGCAGCGTAGGAGCCGCGCCGACACCCCTCCACTTT. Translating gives CASSVGAAPTPLHF.

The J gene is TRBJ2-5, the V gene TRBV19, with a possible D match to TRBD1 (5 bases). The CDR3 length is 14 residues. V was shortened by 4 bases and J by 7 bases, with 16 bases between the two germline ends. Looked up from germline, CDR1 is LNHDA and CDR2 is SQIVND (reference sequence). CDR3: CASSRAQGSGTQYF. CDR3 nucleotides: TGTGCCAGTAGTAGGGCCCAGGGCTCAGGGACCCAGTACTTC.

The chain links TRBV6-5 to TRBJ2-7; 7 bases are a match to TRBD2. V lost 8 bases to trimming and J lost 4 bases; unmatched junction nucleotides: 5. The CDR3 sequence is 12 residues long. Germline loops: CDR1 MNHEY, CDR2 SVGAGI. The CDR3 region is CASRQGLYEQYF. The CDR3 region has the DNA TGTGCCAGCCGCCAGGGACTATACGAGCAGTACTTC.

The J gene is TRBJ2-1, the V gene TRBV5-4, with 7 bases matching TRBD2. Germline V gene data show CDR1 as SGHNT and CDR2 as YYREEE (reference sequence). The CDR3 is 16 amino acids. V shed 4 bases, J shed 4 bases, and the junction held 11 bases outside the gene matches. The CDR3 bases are TGTGCCAGCAGCCGGACCCTGGGTAGCGGGTACAATGAGCAGTTCTTC. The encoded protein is CASSRTLGSGYNEQFF.

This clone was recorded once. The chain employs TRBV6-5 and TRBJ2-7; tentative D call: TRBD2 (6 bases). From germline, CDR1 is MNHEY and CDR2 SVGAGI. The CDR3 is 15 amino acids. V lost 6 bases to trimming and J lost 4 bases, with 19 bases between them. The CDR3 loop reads CASRVSGTSLYEQYF. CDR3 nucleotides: TGTGCCAGCAGGGTGTCCGGGACTTCCTTATACGAGCAGTACTTC.

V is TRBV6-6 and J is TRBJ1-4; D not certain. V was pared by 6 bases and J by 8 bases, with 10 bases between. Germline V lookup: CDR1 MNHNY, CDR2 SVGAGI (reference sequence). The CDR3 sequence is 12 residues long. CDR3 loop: CASRLWEEKLFF. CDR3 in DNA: TGTGCCAGCAGACTCTGGGAGGAAAAACTGTTTTTT.